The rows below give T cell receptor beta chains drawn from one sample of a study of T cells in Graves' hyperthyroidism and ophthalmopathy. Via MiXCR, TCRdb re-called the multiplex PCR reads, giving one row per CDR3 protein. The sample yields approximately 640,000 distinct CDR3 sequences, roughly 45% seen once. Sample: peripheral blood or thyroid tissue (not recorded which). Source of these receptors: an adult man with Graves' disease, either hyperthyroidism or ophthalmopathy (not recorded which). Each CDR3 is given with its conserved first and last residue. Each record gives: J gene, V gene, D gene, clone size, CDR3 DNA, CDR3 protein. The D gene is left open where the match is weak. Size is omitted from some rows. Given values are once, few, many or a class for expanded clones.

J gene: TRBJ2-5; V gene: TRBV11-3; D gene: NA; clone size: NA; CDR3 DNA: TGTGCCAGCACCCACGGGATGGGAGGAGAGACCCAGTACTTC; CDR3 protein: CASTHGMGGETQYF
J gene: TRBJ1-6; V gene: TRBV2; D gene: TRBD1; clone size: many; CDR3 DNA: TGTGCCAGCAGGCTAGGGGGCACGTCCTATAATTCACCCCTCCACTTT; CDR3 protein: CASRLGGTSYNSPLHF
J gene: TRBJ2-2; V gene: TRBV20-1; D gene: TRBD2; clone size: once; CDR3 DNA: TGCAGTGCCACTAGCGGGAGTAGCACCGGGGAGCTGTTTTTT; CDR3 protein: CSATSGSSTGELFF
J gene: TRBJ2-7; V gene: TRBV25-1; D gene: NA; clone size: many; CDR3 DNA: TGTGCCAGCAGTGAAATTGAAGGGGGCCCCGGGACTACCTACGAGCAGTACTTC; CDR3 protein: CASSEIEGGPGTTYEQYF
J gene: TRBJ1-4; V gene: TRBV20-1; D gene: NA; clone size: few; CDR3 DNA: TGCAGTGCTAGAGTCCCCCAGGGGTTGTTTTTT; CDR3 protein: CSARVPQGLFF
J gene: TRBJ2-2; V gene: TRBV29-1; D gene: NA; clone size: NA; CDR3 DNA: TGCAGCGCTGACAGTATGAACACCGGGGAGCTGTTTTTT; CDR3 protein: CSADSMNTGELFF
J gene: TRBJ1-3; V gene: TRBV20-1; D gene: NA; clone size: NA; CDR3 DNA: TGCAGTGCTGGAGACCCGACAGCCGTCAACACCATATATTTT; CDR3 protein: CSAGDPTAVNTIYF
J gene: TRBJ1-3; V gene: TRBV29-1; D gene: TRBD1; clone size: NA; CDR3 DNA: TGCAGCGTTGAAGCTGGGGGACAGGCCGTCGGGGTCTCTGGAAACACCATATATTTT; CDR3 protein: CSVEAGGQAVGVSGNTIYF
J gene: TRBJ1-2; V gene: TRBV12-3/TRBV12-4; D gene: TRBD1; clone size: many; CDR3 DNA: TGTGCCAGCAGTTCTGACAGGGTATTTGGCTACACCTTC; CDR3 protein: CASSSDRVFGYTF
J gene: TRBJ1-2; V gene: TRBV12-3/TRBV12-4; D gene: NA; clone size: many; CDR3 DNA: TGTGCCAGCAGTTTCCCGGGGAACTATGGCTACACCTTC; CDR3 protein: CASSFPGNYGYTF
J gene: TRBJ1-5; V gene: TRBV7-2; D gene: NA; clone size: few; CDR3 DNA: TGTGCCAGCAGCTTAGACATGGGCAGGGATGGTCAGCCCCAGCATTTT; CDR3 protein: CASSLDMGRDGQPQHF
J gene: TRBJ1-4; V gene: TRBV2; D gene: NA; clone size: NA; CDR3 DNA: TGTGCCAGCAGTCGGGACACACCTAATGAAAAACTGTTTTTT; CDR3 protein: CASSRDTPNEKLFF
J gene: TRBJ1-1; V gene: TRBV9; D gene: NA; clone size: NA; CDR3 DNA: TGTGCCGGCAGCGAAGCAGGGTTGAACACTGAAGCTTTCTTT; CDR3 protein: CAGSEAGLNTEAFF
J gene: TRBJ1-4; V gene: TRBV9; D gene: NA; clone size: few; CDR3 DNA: TGTGCCAGCAGCCTAGGGGGAGGCGCGGGCGAAAAACTGTTTTTT; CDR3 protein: CASSLGGGAGEKLFF
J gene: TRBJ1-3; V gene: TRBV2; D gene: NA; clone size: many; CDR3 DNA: TGTGCCAGCAGTGAACCCCGCTCTGGAAACACCATATATTTT; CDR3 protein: CASSEPRSGNTIYF
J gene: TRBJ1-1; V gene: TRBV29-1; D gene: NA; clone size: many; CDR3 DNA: TGCAGCGTTGAAGTGGTCCTTACGTCTTTCTTT; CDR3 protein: CSVEVVLTSFF
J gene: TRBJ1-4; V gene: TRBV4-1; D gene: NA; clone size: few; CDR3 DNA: TGCGCCAGCAGCCAAGATCAGGGACGGACAAATGAAAAACTGTTTTTT; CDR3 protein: CASSQDQGRTNEKLFF
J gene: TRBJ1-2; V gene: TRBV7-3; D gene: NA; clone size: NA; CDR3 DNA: TGTGCCAGCAGTTCCCTGAACCCCTATGGCTACACCTTC; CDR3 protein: CASSSLNPYGYTF
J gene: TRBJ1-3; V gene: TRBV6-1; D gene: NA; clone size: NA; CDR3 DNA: TGTGCCAGCAGTGAACCCAGGAACACCATATATTTT; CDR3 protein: CASSEPRNTIYF
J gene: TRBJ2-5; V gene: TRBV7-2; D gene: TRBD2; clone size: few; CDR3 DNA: TGTGCCGGCAGCTTAGTTGGTCTAGCGGCACAAGAGACCCAGTACTTC; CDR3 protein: CAGSLVGLAAQETQYF